Following are 22 T cell receptor beta chains from one sample sequenced in a study of CD8 T cells in ankylosing spondylitis. MiXCR, applied by TCRdb to the 5' RACE reads, yields one record per CDR3 protein. The data show about 800,000 distinct CDR3 sequences, 10% to 15% seen once. Their antigens remain unidentified. General study points: For ankylosing spondylitis blood, a TCR beta motif of roughly 8 highly homologous variants appeared characteristic.

The sequenced sample was blood, either unsorted or a sorted T cell fraction (not recorded which). Source of these receptors: a male donor with ankylosing spondylitis.

This clonotype showed up just a few times. CDR3 coding DNA: TGTGCCAGCTCACCAGGGTATTGGGCCGGGGATGAGCAGTTCTTC. Residues: CASSPGYWAGDEQFF. The V gene is TRBV18, the J gene TRBJ2-1; D is possibly TRBD2 (5 bases). Trimming took 2 bases from V and 8 from J, leaving 16 bases between them. The CDR3 length is 15 residues. Germline assignment: CDR1 KGHSH and CDR2 LQKENI.

This clonotype was counted between two and nine times. The chain couples TRBV2 to TRBJ1-2; D is uncertain. The CDR3 is 12 amino acids. Trimming removed 5 bases from V and 3 bases from J, with 7 bases in between. CDR1 SNHLY and CDR2 FYNNEI come from the germline V gene. The DNA of the CDR3 is TGTGCCAGCAGTCAAACGTACTATGGCTACACCTTC. It is translated as CASSQTYYGYTF. The complete variable domain, with remaining parts taken from reference TRBV2 and TRBJ1-2, reads EPEVTQTPSHQVTQMGQEVILRCVPISNHLYFYWYRQILGQKVEFLVSFYNNEISEKSEIFDDQFSVERPDGSNFTLKIRSTKLEDSAMYFCASSQTYYGYTFGSGTRLTVV.

The genes are TRBV5-1 and TRBJ1-6; D gene unclear. Germline loops: CDR1 SGHRS, CDR2 YFSETQ. The CDR3 has 15 residues. V was clipped by 5 bases and J by 7 bases, with 16 bases between them. The CDR3: CASRQEDRLNSPLHF. Here the CDR3 DNA reads TGCGCCAGCAGGCAAGAAGACCGTCTAAATTCACCCCTCCACTTT.

This chain uses TRBV5-6 with TRBJ2-5, with 11 bases identical to TRBD1. V lost 6 bases and J lost 5; bases outside the gene matches: 9. Germline loops: CDR1 SGHDT, CDR2 YYEEEE. The CDR3 is 15 amino acids. The CDR3: CASILAGTGGETQYF. For the CDR3, the DNA is TGTGCCAGCATCCTGGCGGGGACAGGGGGGGAGACCCAGTACTTC. The full variable domain, rest sourced from reference TRBV5-6 and TRBJ2-5, is DAGVTQSPTHLIKTRGQQVTLRCSPKSGHDTVSWYQQALGQGPQFIFQYYEEEERQRGNFPDRFSGHQFPNYSSELNVNALLLGDSALYLCASILAGTGGETQYFGPGTRLLVL.

The sample holds a few counts of this clonotype. The genes are TRBV7-2 and TRBJ2-7; D is perhaps TRBD1 (5 bases). V was clipped by 5 bases and J by 3 bases, with 14 bases between them. The CDR3 is 14 amino acids. From germline, CDR1 is SGHTA and CDR2 FQGNSA. CDR3 sequence (DNA): TGTGCCAGCAGCCCCCCAGGGATCGACTACGAGCAGTACTTC. Residues: CASSPPGIDYEQYF. The variable domain in full, completed from reference TRBV7-2 and TRBJ2-7, reads GAGVSQSPSNKVTEKGKDVELRCDPISGHTALYWYRQSLGQGLEFLIYFQGNSAPDKSGLPSDRFSAERTGGSVSTLTIQRTQQEDSAVYLCASSPPGIDYEQYFGPGTRLTVT.

The chain is built from TRBV20-1 and TRBJ2-2, with TRBD2 matching over 7 bases. The V gene end was trimmed by 4 bases and the J gene end by 1 base; junction bases not matched to a gene: 3. Germline CDR1 and CDR2: DFQATT and SNEGSKA (reference sequence). The CDR3 spans 14 residues. The CDR3 spells CSAKGLGNTGELFF. DNA for the CDR3: TGCAGTGCTAAAGGACTAGGGAACACCGGGGAGCTGTTTTTT.

This chain joins TRBV5-4 and TRBJ2-1, with TRBD1 identical over 10 bases. The J segment lost 9 bases and the V segment lost 7 bases, leaving 7 bases of the junction unmatched. This CDR3 is 13 amino acids long. CDR1 and CDR2 (germline): SGHNT, YYREEE (reference sequence). CDR3 DNA: TGTGCCAGCGGGACAGGGGAGGGATCTGAGCAGTTCTTC. It encodes CASGTGEGSEQFF.

This clonotype was seen ten or more times. The chain recombines TRBV20-1 with TRBJ1-2, with D maybe TRBD1 (5 bases). CDR3 length: 12 residues. Looked up from germline, CDR1 is DFQATT and CDR2 is SNEGSKA (reference sequence). The ends were cut back, 3 bases at V and 5 bases at J, with 10 bases in the middle. The CDR3 sequence: CSARAGNYGYTF. The CDR3 DNA follows: TGCAGTGCTAGGGCAGGGAATTATGGCTACACCTTC.

The chain combines TRBV20-1 with TRBJ1-6; D uncertain. The length of the CDR3 is 13 residues. Trimming left V 4 bases short and J 7 bases short, with 11 bases between. CDR1 is DFQATT and CDR2 is SNEGSKA in the germline V gene (reference sequence). Here the CDR3 DNA reads TGCAGTGCTATCTCAGGCCCCAATTCACCCCTCCACTTT. Translation gives CSAISGPNSPLHF.

Many counts were recorded for this clonotype. The chain combines TRBV5-1 with TRBJ2-7; no reliable D call. CDR1 and CDR2 (germline): SGHRS, YFSETQ. The CDR3 totals 14 residues. The V end was cut by 4 bases, the J end by 2 bases, with 13 bases between. The CDR3 DNA follows: TGCGCCAGCAGCCCACGAGAGGCAACCTACGAGCAGTACTTC. Translated, it gives CASSPREATYEQYF. Variable domain in full (rest from reference TRBV5-1 and TRBJ2-7): KAGVTQTPRYLIKTRGQQVTLSCSPISGHRSVSWYQQTPGQGLQFLFEYFSETQRNKGNFPGRFSGRQFSNSRSEMNVSTLELGDSALYLCASSPREATYEQYFGPGTRLTVT.

The rearrangement uses TRBV10-1 and TRBJ2-1; TRBD2 is a possible D gene (6 bases). This CDR3 comprises 15 residues. The V gene's germline CDR1 is WNHNN and CDR2 SYGVQD (reference sequence). V lost 1 base and J lost 2, with 9 bases in between. CDR3: CASSELRGAYNEQFF. The CDR3 region has the DNA TGCGCCAGCAGTGAGTTGCGGGGCGCCTACAATGAGCAGTTCTTC.

On this clonotype itself: One end of the junction does not line up with germline, which may come from a read error. V and J are TRBV4-3 and TRBJ2-2; no firm D call. CDR3 length: 15 amino acids. CDR1 is LGHNA and CDR2 is YSLEER in the germline V gene. CDR3 in DNA: TGCGCCAGCAGCCAAGATGGGGTAACCACCGAGGAGCTGTTTTTT. Its translation is CASSQDGVTTEELFF.

The V gene is TRBV20-1, the J gene TRBJ1-2, with D uncertain. The CDR3 runs 13 residues. Germline V gene lookup returns CDR1 DFQATT and CDR2 SNEGSKA (reference sequence). V lost 3 bases, J lost 4 bases, and 12 bases lay in between. CDR3 bases: TGCAGTGCTAGCCCGAGGTACTTCTATGGCTACACCTTC. It yields the protein CSASPRYFYGYTF.

This chain joins TRBV11-2 and TRBJ2-5; 7 positions agree with TRBD2. Trimming took 5 bases from V and 5 from J; bases not matched to a gene: 17. The CDR3 consists of 17 residues. The germline CDR1 and CDR2 sequences are SGHAT and FQNNGV. CDR3 amino acids: CASSRAAGREMTETQYF. For the CDR3, the DNA is TGTGCCAGCAGCCGCGCAGCAGGGAGGGAAATGACGGAGACCCAGTACTTC.

The genes are TRBV20-1 and TRBJ2-7, with D tentatively TRBD1 or TRBD2 (6 bases each). This CDR3 region has 15 residues. Trimming cost V 0 bases and J 0 bases, with 12 bases left between them. Per the germline V gene, CDR1 is DFQATT and CDR2 is SNEGSKA (reference sequence). The CDR3 region is CSARDLGGHSYEQYF. The CDR3 coding sequence is TGCAGTGCTAGAGATCTGGGGGGCCACTCCTACGAGCAGTACTTC.

This clonotype showed up many times. This rearrangement joins TRBV4-1 to TRBJ2-1; 9 nucleotides agree with TRBD2. V shed 4 bases, J shed 10 bases, and the junction held 5 bases outside the gene matches. Germline CDR1 is MGHRA and CDR2 is YSYEKL. The CDR3 totals 13 residues. Written as DNA, the CDR3 is TGCGCCAGCAGCCCCCGGCTAGCGGGAGAGCAGTTCTTC. Protein sequence: CASSPRLAGEQFF.

This CDR3 reads CASSRMGDPTSYEQYF. The CDR3 DNA follows: TGCGCCAGCAGCCGGATGGGGGACCCTACCTCCTACGAGCAGTACTTC. The rearrangement uses TRBV4-3 and TRBJ2-7, with D perhaps given as TRBD1 or TRBD2 (5 bases each). CDR3 size: 16 residues. Germline V gene sequence: CDR1 LGHNA, CDR2 YSLEER. The germline V and J ends were trimmed by 4 bases and 0 bases, with 16 bases remaining between them.

This clonotype occurred a few times. The gene calls are TRBV27 and TRBJ1-6; D is unresolved. CDR1 MNHEY and CDR2 SMNVEV come from the germline V gene (reference sequence). Between the trimmed V and J ends, which lost 3 bases and 8 bases, there was a span of 8 bases. This CDR3 spans 13 amino acids. Here the CDR3 reads CASSFGVDSPLHF. As DNA, the CDR3 is TGTGCCAGCAGTTTCGGGGTTGATTCACCCCTCCACTTT.

The chain links TRBV5-4 to TRBJ2-1, with 13 bases lining up with TRBD2. V shed 9 bases, J shed 4 bases, and the junction held 7 bases outside the gene matches. Germline V gene lookup returns CDR1 SGHNT and CDR2 YYREEE (reference sequence). This CDR3 is 15 amino acids long. The CDR3 protein is CATTSGGSAYNEQFF. In nucleotides, the CDR3 is TGTGCCACGACTAGCGGGGGGTCCGCTTACAATGAGCAGTTCTTC.

This clonotype was seen only a few times. J is TRBJ2-3 and V is TRBV24-1; 7 bases are a match to TRBD1. V shed 3 bases, J shed 3 bases, and the junction held 8 bases outside the gene matches. Germline-derived CDR1 and CDR2 are KGHDR and SFDVKD. The CDR3 contains 16 residues. CDR3 sequence: CATSDRTGLGTDTQYF. The CDR3, as DNA: TGTGCCACCAGTGATAGGACAGGCCTAGGAACAGATACGCAGTATTTT.

This clonotype was counted between two and nine times. This sequence joins TRBV20-1 and TRBJ2-5; D possibly uses TRBD1 or TRBD2 (5 bases each). The ends were cut back, 0 bases at V and 13 bases at J, with 15 bases in the middle. The CDR3 runs to 12 residues. Germline V gives CDR1 DFQATT, CDR2 SNEGSKA (reference sequence). The CDR3 spells CSARDRGASRYF. The CDR3 DNA follows: TGCAGTGCTAGAGATCGAGGGGCTAGCCGGTACTTC.

This clonotype was found many times. The V call is TRBV29-1, the J call TRBJ1-6; TRBD1 might be the D (6 bases). The V end lost 6 bases, the J end lost 6 bases, and 15 bases lay between the germline ends. The CDR3 is 14 residues long. The germline gives CDR1 SQVTM, CDR2 ANQGSEA. The CDR3, as DNA: TGCAGCGTGTCCACAGGGAGGTCTAATTCACCCCTCCACTTT. Translating gives CSVSTGRSNSPLHF.